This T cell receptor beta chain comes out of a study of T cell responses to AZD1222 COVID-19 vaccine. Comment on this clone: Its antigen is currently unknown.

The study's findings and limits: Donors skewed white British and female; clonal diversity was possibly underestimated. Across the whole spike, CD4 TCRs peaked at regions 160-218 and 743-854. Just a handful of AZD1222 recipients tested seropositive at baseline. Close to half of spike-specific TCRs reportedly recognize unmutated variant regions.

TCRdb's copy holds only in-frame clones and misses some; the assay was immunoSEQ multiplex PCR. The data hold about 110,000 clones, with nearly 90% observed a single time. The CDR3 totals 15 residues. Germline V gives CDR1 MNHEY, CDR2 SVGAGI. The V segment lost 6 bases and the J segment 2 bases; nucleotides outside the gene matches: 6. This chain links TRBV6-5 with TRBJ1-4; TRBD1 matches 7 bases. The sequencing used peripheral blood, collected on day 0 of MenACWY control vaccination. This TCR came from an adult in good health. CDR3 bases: TGTGCCAGCAGCTACAGGGGCCGGACTAATGAAAAACTGTTTTTT. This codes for CASSYRGRTNEKLFF.